The 7 T cell receptor beta chains given below trace back to one sample, sequenced in a study of Graves' ophthalmopathy and Graves' hyperthyroidism. Amplified TCR beta CDR3 regions were obtained using RNA transcripts as template. A first-round RT-PCR used HTBI primers, followed by a second-round multiplex PCR. TCRdb redid the calling of the multiplex PCR reads with MiXCR, one entry per CDR3 protein. The data show around 1,200,000 distinct CDR3 sequences, about 38% seen once. Specimen: peripheral blood or thyroid tissue (not recorded which). The receptors stem from an adult man with Graves' hyperthyroidism.

The table lists this clonotype with a few counts. This rearrangement joins TRBV5-5 to TRBJ1-2; D may be TRBD1 (6 bases). CDR1 and CDR2 from the germline V gene are SGHKS and YYEKEE (reference sequence). The CDR3 is 13 amino acids. Between the trimmed V and J ends, which lost 0 bases and 8 bases, there was a span of 11 bases. CDR3 in amino acids: CASSLGQGCGYTF. CDR3 nucleotide sequence: TGTGCCAGCAGCTTGGGTCAGGGGTGCGGCTACACCTTC.

V gene TRBV6-1 combines with J gene TRBJ2-7; D is perhaps TRBD1 or TRBD2 (5 bases each). Between the trimmed V and J ends, which lost 8 bases and 0 bases, there was a span of 11 bases. Per germline, CDR1 MNHNS and CDR2 SASEGT. CDR3 length: 13 residues. CDR3 sequence reads: CASGDGSSYEQYF. DNA of the CDR3: TGTGCCAGCGGGGACGGTTCCTCCTACGAGCAGTACTTC.

The CDR3 nucleotides read TGTGCCAGCAGCTCGGACGTCTTGGGGCAAGAGACCCAGTACTTC. Protein sequence: CASSSDVLGQETQYF. The chain carries TRBV7-2 and TRBJ2-5; D not resolved. The V and J ends lost 4 bases and 2 bases respectively, with 14 bases between them. Germline V CDR1 and CDR2: SGHTA, FQGNSA. This CDR3 spans 15 amino acids.

The rearrangement joins TRBV2 to TRBJ2-1; TRBD2 matches 7 bases. CDR1 is SNHLY and CDR2 is FYNNEI in the germline V gene. Trimming took 9 bases from V and 4 from J; bases not matched to a gene: 6. This CDR3 contains 13 residues. The CDR3 DNA is TGTGCCAGTGAACCGGGAGGATACAATGAGCAGTTCTTC. Amino acids: CASEPGGYNEQFF.

The CDR3 nucleotides read TGTGCCAGCAGTCCCGACAGGGGGATCGCTGAAGCTTTCTTT. This sequence encodes CASSPDRGIAEAFF. The chain employs TRBV12-3 or TRBV12-4 and TRBJ1-1; 9 bases agree with TRBD1. V shed 5 bases and J 6 bases; nucleotides not matched to a gene: 7. This CDR3 spans 14 amino acids.

This clonotype was counted many times. The CDR3 sequence is CASSQVGQYNSPLHF. CDR3 nucleotides: TGCGCCAGCAGCCAAGTGGGACAGTATAATTCACCCCTCCACTTT. This chain uses TRBV4-3 with TRBJ1-6; 7 bases are shared with TRBD1. The CDR3 length is 15 residues. Germline values: CDR1 LGHNA, CDR2 YSLEER. Unmatched junction bases numbered 1, after V lost 1 base and J lost 4 bases.

The chain uses TRBV29-1 and TRBJ1-5, with TRBD1 identical over 7 bases. The CDR3 length is 13 residues. Germline CDR1 reads SQVTM; CDR2 reads ANQGSEA. Trimming took 5 bases from V and 11 from J; bases not matched to a gene: 12. In DNA form, the CDR3 reads TGCAGCGTTAGACAGGGAGCCGGGTTGTCCCAGCATTTT. This sequence encodes CSVRQGAGLSQHF.